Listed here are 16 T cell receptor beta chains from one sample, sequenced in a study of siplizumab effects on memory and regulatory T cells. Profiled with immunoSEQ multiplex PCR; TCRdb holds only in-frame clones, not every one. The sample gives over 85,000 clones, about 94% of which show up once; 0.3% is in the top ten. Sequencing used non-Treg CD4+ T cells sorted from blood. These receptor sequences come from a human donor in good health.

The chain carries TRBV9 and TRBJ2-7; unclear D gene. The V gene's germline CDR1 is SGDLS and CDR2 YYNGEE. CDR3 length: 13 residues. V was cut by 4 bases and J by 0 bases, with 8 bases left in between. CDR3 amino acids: CASSPRVSYEQYF. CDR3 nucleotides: TGTGCCAGCAGCCCCCGGGTCTCCTACGAGCAGTACTTC.

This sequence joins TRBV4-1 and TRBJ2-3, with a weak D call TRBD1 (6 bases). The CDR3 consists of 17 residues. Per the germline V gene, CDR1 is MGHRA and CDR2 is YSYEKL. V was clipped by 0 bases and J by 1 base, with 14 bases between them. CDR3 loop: CASSQEGTGSGTDTQYF. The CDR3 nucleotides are TGCGCCAGCAGCCAAGAAGGAACAGGGAGTGGCACAGATACGCAGTATTTT.

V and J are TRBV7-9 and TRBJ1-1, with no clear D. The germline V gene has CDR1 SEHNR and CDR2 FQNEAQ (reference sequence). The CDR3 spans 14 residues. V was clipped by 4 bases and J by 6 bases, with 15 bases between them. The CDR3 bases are TGTGCCAGCAGCTCGAGCTTCCCGAGGGCTGAAGCTTTCTTT. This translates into CASSSSFPRAEAFF.

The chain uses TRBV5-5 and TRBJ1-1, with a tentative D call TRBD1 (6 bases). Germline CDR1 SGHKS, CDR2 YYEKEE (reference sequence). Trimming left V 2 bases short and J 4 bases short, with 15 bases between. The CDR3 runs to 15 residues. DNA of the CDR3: TGTGCCAGCAGCTTCCGATGGAGGGGGGGCACTGAAGCTTTCTTT. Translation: CASSFRWRGGTEAFF. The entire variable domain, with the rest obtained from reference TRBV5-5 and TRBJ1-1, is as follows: DAGVTQSPTHLIKTRGQQVTLRCSPISGHKSVSWYQQVLGQGPQFIFQYYEKEERGRGNFPDRFSARQFPNYSSELNVNALLLGDSALYLCASSFRWRGGTEAFFGQGTRLTVV.

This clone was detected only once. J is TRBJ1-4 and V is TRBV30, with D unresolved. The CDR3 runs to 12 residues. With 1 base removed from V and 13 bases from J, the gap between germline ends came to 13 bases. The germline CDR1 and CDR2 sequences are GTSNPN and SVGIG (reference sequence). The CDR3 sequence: CAWSDNDRRLFF. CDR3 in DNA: TGTGCCTGGAGTGATAATGATAGGAGACTGTTTTTT.

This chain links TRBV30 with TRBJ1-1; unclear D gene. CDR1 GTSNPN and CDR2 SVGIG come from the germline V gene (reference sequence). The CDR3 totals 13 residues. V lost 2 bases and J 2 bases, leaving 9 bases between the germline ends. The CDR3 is CAWSIDTNTEAFF. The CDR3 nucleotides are TGTGCCTGGAGTATTGACACTAACACTGAAGCTTTCTTT.

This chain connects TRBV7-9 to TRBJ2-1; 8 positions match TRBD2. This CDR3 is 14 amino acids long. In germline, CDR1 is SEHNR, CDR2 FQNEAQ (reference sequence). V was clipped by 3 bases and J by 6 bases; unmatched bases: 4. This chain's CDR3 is CASSFGSGTNEQFF. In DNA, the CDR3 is TGTGCCAGCAGCTTCGGTAGCGGGACCAATGAGCAGTTCTTC. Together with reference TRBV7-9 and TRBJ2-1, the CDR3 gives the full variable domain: DTGVSQNPRHKITKRGQNVTFRCDPISEHNRLYWYRQTLGQGPEFLTYFQNEAQLEKSRLLSDRFSAERPKGSFSTLEIQRTEQGDSAMYLCASSFGSGTNEQFFGPGTRLTVL.

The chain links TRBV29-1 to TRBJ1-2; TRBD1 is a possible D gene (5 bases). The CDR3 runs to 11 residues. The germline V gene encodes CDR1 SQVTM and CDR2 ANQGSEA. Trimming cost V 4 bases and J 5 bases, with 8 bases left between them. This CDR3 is CSVGAGYGYTF. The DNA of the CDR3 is TGCAGCGTTGGGGCAGGGTATGGCTACACCTTC.

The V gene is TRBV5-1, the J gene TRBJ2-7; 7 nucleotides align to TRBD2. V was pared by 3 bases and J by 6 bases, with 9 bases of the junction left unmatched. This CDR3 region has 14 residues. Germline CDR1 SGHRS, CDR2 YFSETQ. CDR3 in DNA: TGCGCCAGCAGCTCTGGACCGACGGGGGGCGAGCAGTACTTC. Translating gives CASSSGPTGGEQYF.

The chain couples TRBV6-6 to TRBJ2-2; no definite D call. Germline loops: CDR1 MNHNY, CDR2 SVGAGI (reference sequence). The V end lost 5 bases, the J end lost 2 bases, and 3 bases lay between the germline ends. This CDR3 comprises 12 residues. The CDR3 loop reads CASSPNTGELFF. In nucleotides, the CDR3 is TGTGCCAGCAGTCCCAACACCGGGGAGCTGTTTTTT.

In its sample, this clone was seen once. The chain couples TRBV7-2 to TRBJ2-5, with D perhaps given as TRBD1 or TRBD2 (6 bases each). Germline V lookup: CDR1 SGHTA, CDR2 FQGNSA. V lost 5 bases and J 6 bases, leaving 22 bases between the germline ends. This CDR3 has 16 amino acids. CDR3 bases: TGTGCCAGCAGCGCTCATGGGGGGCGAGGGATGAAGACCCAGTACTTC. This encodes CASSAHGGRGMKTQYF.

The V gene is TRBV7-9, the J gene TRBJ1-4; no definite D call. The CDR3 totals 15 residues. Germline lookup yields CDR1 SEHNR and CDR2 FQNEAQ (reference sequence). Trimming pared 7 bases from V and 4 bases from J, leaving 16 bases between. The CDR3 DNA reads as TGTGCCAGCACCACGGCAGGCGGATTTAATGAAAAACTGTTTTTT. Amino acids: CASTTAGGFNEKLFF.

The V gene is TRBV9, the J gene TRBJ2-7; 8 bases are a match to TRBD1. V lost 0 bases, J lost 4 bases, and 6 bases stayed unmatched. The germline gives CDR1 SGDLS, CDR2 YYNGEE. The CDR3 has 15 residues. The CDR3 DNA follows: TGTGCCAGCAGCGTAGCGGCAGGGGGCGGGTACGAGCAGTACTTC. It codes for CASSVAAGGGYEQYF.

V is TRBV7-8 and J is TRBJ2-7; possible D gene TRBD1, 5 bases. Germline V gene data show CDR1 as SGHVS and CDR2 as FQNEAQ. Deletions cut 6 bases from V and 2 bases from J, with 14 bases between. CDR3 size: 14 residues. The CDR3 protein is CASSPGPWAYEQYF. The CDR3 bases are TGTGCCAGCAGTCCAGGGCCGTGGGCCTACGAGCAGTACTTC. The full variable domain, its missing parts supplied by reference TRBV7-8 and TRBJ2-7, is GAGVSQSPRYKVAKRGQDVALRCDPISGHVSLFWYQQALGQGPEFLTYFQNEAQLDKSGLPSDRFFAERPEGSVSTLKIQRTQQEDSAVYLCASSPGPWAYEQYFGPGTRLTVT.

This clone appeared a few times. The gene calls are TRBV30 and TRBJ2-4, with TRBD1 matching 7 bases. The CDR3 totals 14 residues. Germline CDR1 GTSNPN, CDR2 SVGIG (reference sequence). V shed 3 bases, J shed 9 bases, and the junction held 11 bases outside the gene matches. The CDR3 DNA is TGTGCCTGGAGCACCATCACACAGGGGAGCATTCAGTACTTC. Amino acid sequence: CAWSTITQGSIQYF.

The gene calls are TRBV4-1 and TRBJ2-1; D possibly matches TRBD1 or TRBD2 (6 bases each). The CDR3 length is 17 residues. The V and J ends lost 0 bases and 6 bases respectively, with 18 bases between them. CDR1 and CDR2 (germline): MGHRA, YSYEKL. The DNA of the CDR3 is TGCGCCAGCAGCCAAGATGGAGGCCAGGGGACTCTCAATGAGCAGTTCTTC. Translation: CASSQDGGQGTLNEQFF.